The 20 T cell receptor beta chains presented below share a single source sample, sequenced in a study of blood T cells in healthy people across ages (dated by TCRdb to 2013 to 2016). Library prep was done by 5' RACE. The sample was run on an Illumina HiSeq 2500. A second PCR of roughly 7 to 12 cycles was run with a J-beta primer mix and a sample-barcoded 5' primer. TCRdb reprocessed the public reads (quality trimming at Q25 with fastp, clone calling with MiXCR) and kept in-frame beta chains. Each record represents a unique CDR3 protein, reported with the most common genes and DNA among its rows. The sample table holds roughly 1.4 million distinct CDR3 sequences, of which roughly 64% were seen once. The ten largest clones capture roughly 7% of the sample. The sequenced material came from blood. The receptors here all came from a man younger than 35 in good health.

The rearrangement links TRBV28 to TRBJ2-5; D ambiguous. Trimming took 7 bases from V and 0 from J, leaving 12 bases between them. Germline V gene sequence: CDR1 MDHEN, CDR2 SYDVKM. The CDR3 runs to 14 residues. The CDR3 region is CASIKSGNQETQYF. DNA of the CDR3: TGTGCCAGCATAAAATCGGGCAACCAAGAGACCCAGTACTTC.

This chain connects TRBV7-8 to TRBJ2-7, with 7 bases matching TRBD2. The CDR3 loop spans 15 amino acids. Germline CDR1 reads SGHVS; CDR2 reads FQNEAQ. The V gene end was trimmed by 1 base and the J gene end by 3 bases; junction bases not matched to a gene: 6. CDR3 residues: CASSLGPGGNYEQYF. The CDR3 bases are TGTGCCAGCAGCTTAGGGCCGGGGGGTAACTACGAGCAGTACTTC.

This clonotype occurred once. V usage is TRBV11-2 and J usage is TRBJ2-3; D ambiguous. V was cut by 8 bases and J by 2 bases, with 20 bases left in between. The CDR3 length is 16 residues. Germline CDR1 is SGHAT and CDR2 is FQNNGV. The CDR3 DNA is TGTGCCAGCCGTACATTTTCCCTGCGGTTCACAGATACGCAGTATTTT. This gives the protein CASRTFSLRFTDTQYF.

This sequence joins TRBV27 and TRBJ1-1, with D unclear. Germline CDR1 and CDR2: MNHEY and SMNVEV (reference sequence). This CDR3 spans 14 amino acids. Trimming took 1 base from V and 7 from J, leaving 13 bases between them. DNA for the CDR3: TGTGCCAGCAGTTTATTCGGTCCCCAACGTGAAGCTTTCTTT. Its translation: CASSLFGPQREAFF.

The chain couples TRBV3-1 to TRBJ2-7; 8 bases match TRBD1. The tail of the sequence fits TRBJ2-5 better, so the J call may be wrong. The CDR3 contains 15 residues. CDR1 is LGHDT and CDR2 is YNNKEL in the germline V gene (reference sequence). The CDR3 region has the DNA TGTGCCAGCAGCCAAGAATTACAGGGGGGAGAGACCCAGTACTTC. This codes for CASSQELQGGETQYF.

There are a few counts of this clonotype. The genes are TRBV29-1 and TRBJ2-3; TRBD2 might be the D (5 bases). Germline assignment: CDR1 SQVTM and CDR2 ANQGSEA. V lost 7 bases and J 9 bases, leaving 14 bases between the germline ends. The CDR3 has 11 amino acids. The CDR3 here is CSGAVRGTQYF. The CDR3 DNA reads as TGCAGCGGGGCGGTGAGAGGGACGCAGTATTTT.

A note on this clonotype: One base away lies a much larger clone, so this may be a sequencing read error. The rearrangement links TRBV20-1 to TRBJ2-7; D is perhaps TRBD2 (6 bases). The V gene's germline CDR1 is DFQATT and CDR2 SNEGSKA (reference sequence). Trimming shortened V by 6 bases and J by 0 bases, and 15 bases separated the two germline ends. The CDR3 consists of 14 residues. CDR3 sequence reads: CSAPLGGASYEQYF. The CDR3 DNA sequence: TGCAGTGCCCCACTTGGCGGGGCCTCCTACGAGCAGTACTTC.

This clonotype was picked up a small number of times. The chain uses TRBV24-1 and TRBJ2-3; TRBD1 might be the D (5 bases). The germline gives CDR1 KGHDR, CDR2 SFDVKD. The CDR3 length is 14 residues. The germline V and J ends were trimmed by 5 bases and 1 base, with 9 bases remaining between them. DNA of the CDR3: TGTGCCACCAGTGTACAGGACGGCACAGATACGCAGTATTTT. It specifies CATSVQDGTDTQYF.

The table lists this clonotype with a few counts. V usage is TRBV4-1 and J usage is TRBJ2-5; 8 nucleotides match TRBD1. The CDR3 is made up of 18 amino acids. Germline loops: CDR1 MGHRA, CDR2 YSYEKL. J lost 5 bases, V lost 2 bases, and 16 bases had no gene match. In DNA, the CDR3 is TGCGCCAGCAGCCAAACCGGGACAGGTGTATTGTTGTGGGAGACCCAGTACTTC. Translation gives CASSQTGTGVLLWETQYF.

The rearrangement uses TRBV4-1 and TRBJ1-5; D gene uncertain. The CDR3 consists of 15 residues. V lost 2 bases to trimming and J lost 3 bases, with 11 bases between them. The V gene's germline CDR1 is MGHRA and CDR2 YSYEKL. CDR3 protein: CASSQPSRDNQPQHF. CDR3 DNA: TGCGCCAGCAGCCAACCCTCCAGAGACAATCAGCCCCAGCATTTT.

In this sample, this clonotype turned up a few times. In nucleotides, the CDR3 is TGCGCCAGCAGCCAGGGACCGGAGACTAATACCGAGCAGTACTTC. Translated: CASSQGPETNTEQYF. This chain links TRBV4-3 with TRBJ2-7; D could derive from TRBD1 or TRBD2 (5 bases each). Deletions cut 3 bases from V and 6 bases from J, with 18 bases between. Germline-derived CDR1 and CDR2 are LGHNA and YSLEER. This CDR3 is built from 15 residues.

V gene TRBV5-1 combines with J gene TRBJ2-2; D could derive from TRBD1 or TRBD2 (5 bases each). The CDR3 totals 17 residues. V was cut by 4 bases and J by 3 bases, with 19 bases left in between. The V gene's germline CDR1 is SGHRS and CDR2 YFSETQ. CDR3 protein: CASSRGLGWGHTGELFF. CDR3 nucleotides: TGCGCCAGCAGCCGCGGACTTGGCTGGGGCCACACCGGGGAGCTGTTTTTT.

The chain recombines TRBV3-1 with TRBJ1-5; the D gene is possibly TRBD1 (5 bases). Germline lookup yields CDR1 LGHDT and CDR2 YNNKEL (reference sequence). This CDR3 spans 16 amino acids. V lost 10 bases and J 3 bases, leaving 22 bases between the germline ends. CDR3 sequence (DNA): TGTGCCAACCTAGCCGGGGCACCGACGAACAATCAGCCCCAGCATTTT. As protein: CANLAGAPTNNQPQHF.

The rearrangement links TRBV28 to TRBJ2-1; a weak D match, TRBD1 (6 bases). The CDR3 consists of 15 residues. The germline V gene has CDR1 MDHEN and CDR2 SYDVKM. V lost 2 bases and J lost 3, with 11 bases in between. The DNA for the CDR3 is TGTGCCAGCAGTTTAACGGACAGAGTCTACAATGAGCAGTTCTTC. As protein: CASSLTDRVYNEQFF.

In its sample, this clonotype was seen many times. The chain links TRBV12-3 or TRBV12-4 to TRBJ2-5; D is uncertain. Trimming removed 1 base at V and 7 bases at J, with 7 bases between. The length of the CDR3 is 12 residues. In nucleotides, the CDR3 is TGTGCCAGCAGTTTAGAGGCGCGGACCCAGTACTTC. It yields the protein CASSLEARTQYF.

This clonotype was recorded once. The chain links TRBV20-1 to TRBJ2-3; D possibly corresponds to TRBD1 (6 bases). V lost 0 bases, J lost 5 bases, and 15 bases lay in between. Germline CDR1 and CDR2: DFQATT and SNEGSKA (reference sequence). The length of the CDR3 is 15 residues. The CDR3 DNA reads as TGCAGTGCTAGAGACCCCAATTACAGGGTAGATACGCAGTATTTT. Translation gives CSARDPNYRVDTQYF.

The chain has TRBV5-6 and TRBJ2-5; TRBD1 matches at 7 bases. The V gene's germline CDR1 is SGHDT and CDR2 YYEEEE. V lost 3 bases and J lost 11; bases outside the gene matches: 16. The CDR3 runs to 15 residues. In DNA form, the CDR3 reads TGTGCCAGCAGCTACCAGGGGGTTATATCGGAAGAGCAGTACTTC. Translated, it gives CASSYQGVISEEQYF. Supplemented by reference TRBV5-6 and TRBJ2-5, the full variable domain reads DAGVTQSPTHLIKTRGQQVTLRCSPKSGHDTVSWYQQALGQGPQFIFQYYEEEERQRGNFPDRFSGHQFPNYSSELNVNALLLGDSALYLCASSYQGVISEEQYFGPGTRLLVL.

The chain combines TRBV5-6 with TRBJ2-7; D may match TRBD1 or TRBD2 (7 bases each). From germline, CDR1 is SGHDT and CDR2 YYEEEE. V gave up 4 bases and J gave up 3 bases, with 14 bases separating them. The CDR3 runs to 14 residues. CDR3 in amino acids: CASSQGGTDYEQYF. The DNA of the CDR3 is TGTGCCAGCAGCCAGGGAGGGACAGACTACGAGCAGTACTTC. The variable domain in full, with the rest retrieved from reference TRBV5-6 and TRBJ2-7, is DAGVTQSPTHLIKTRGQQVTLRCSPKSGHDTVSWYQQALGQGPQFIFQYYEEEERQRGNFPDRFSGHQFPNYSSELNVNALLLGDSALYLCASSQGGTDYEQYFGPGTRLTVT.

The chain combines TRBV15 with TRBJ2-2; 9 positions match TRBD1. This CDR3 has 20 amino acids. Trimming cost V 4 bases and J 1 base; bases outside gene matches: 16. Germline assignment: CDR1 LNHNV and CDR2 YYDKDF (reference sequence). CDR3: CATSTPEGQGGGGNTGELFF. The CDR3 DNA reads TGTGCCACCAGCACGCCCGAGGGACAGGGAGGAGGAGGGAACACCGGGGAGCTGTTTTTT.

The rearrangement links TRBV20-1 to TRBJ2-7, with D perhaps matching TRBD2 (7 bases). The J call is in doubt because the DNA end fits TRBJ2-5 better. Germline assignment: CDR1 DFQATT and CDR2 SNEGSKA (reference sequence). The CDR3 covers 16 residues. The CDR3 DNA reads TGCAGTGCTAGTGGGGCGGCGAGGGGGGGATTCGAGACCCAGTACTTC. Translation: CSASGAARGGFETQYF.